The present entry profiles one TCR beta chain with its context. Sequencing of TCR beta was undertaken in CD8+ and CD4+ T cells derived from blood. In the multiple sclerosis control group, patients were treatment-naive and had stable or active relapsing-remitting disease. Negative magnetic isolation gave CD8+ and CD4+ cells; FACS enriched CD8+ TEMRA. The trim removed 5 bases at V and 2 bases at J, leaving 6 bases unmatched. The CDR3 is 14 amino acids. Germline values: CDR1 SGHVS, CDR2 FQNEAQ. This entry is derived from a study of CD8 T cells in Susac syndrome. When the RNA was reverse transcribed, random hexamers were used with an input of roughly 0.45 to 1 ug. Amplification of TCR beta CDR3 across 54 Vbeta and 13 Jbeta was performed with immunoSEQ multiplex PCR. TCRdb redid the calling of the immunoSEQ multiplex PCR reads with MiXCR, one entry per CDR3 protein. The table includes 170,000 or so distinct CDR3 sequences, approximately 95% detected once.

The clonotype comes from a human donor with multiple sclerosis. Sequenced input: CD8+ T cells from PBMCs. The chain has TRBV7-8 and TRBJ2-7; 7 nucleotides line up with TRBD1. CDR3 sequence reads: CASSGDRAPYEQYF. The CDR3 nucleotides are TGTGCCAGCAGCGGCGACAGGGCTCCCTACGAGCAGTACTTC.